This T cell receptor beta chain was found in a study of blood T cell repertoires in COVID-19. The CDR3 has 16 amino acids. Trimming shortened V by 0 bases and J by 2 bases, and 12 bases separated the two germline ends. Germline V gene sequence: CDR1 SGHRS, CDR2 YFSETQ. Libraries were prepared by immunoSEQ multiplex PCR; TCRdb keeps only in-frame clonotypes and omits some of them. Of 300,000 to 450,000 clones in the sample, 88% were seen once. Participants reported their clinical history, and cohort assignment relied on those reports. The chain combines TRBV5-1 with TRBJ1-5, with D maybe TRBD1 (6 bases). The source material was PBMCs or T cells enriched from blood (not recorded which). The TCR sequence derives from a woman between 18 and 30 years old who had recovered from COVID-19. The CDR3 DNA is TGCGCCAGCAGCTTGGCGCCAGGGGAAGGCAATCAGCCCCAGCATTTT. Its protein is CASSLAPGEGNQPQHF.